The sample holds one count of the clone carrying this T cell receptor beta chain. The antigen remains undetermined. These data belong to a study of regulatory T cells in long-lasting Graves disease. Trimming took off 4 bases at V and 3 bases at J, with 10 bases between the two ends. The CDR3 has 14 residues. Germline CDR1 MDHEN, CDR2 SYDVKM. Regarding time point: persistent/refractory GD, antithyroid drugs over 5 years with positive TRAb. Following extraction of RNA from PBMCs, that RNA was used to make the TCR library. American Thyroid Association guidelines were used to diagnose Graves' disease. Study conclusions and caveats: Segments TRBV28, TRBJ1-2 and TRBJ2-5 showed preferential usage in persistent disease. Study was limited to peripheral blood, excluding thyroid tissue.

The authors built TCR beta libraries using iRepertoire HTBI primers and Arm-PCR of CDR3 regions. TCRdb redid the calling of the multiplex PCR reads with MiXCR, one entry per CDR3 protein. The sample includes some 280,000 distinct CDR3 sequences, 22% of them seen just once. Sequenced here: peripheral blood mononuclear cells (PBMCs), sampled when the disease was refractory, from a patient treated with antithyroid drugs. The TCR sequence derives from a female donor with Graves disease. The V gene is TRBV28, the J gene TRBJ2-1; D perhaps matches TRBD2 (5 bases). This CDR3 reads CASSSGLIYNEQFF. CDR3 bases: TGTGCCAGCAGTTCCGGACTCATCTACAATGAGCAGTTCTTC.